Listed below are T cell receptor beta chains from one sample, sequenced in a study of graft-versus-host responses after intestinal transplantation. Profiled with immunoSEQ multiplex PCR; TCRdb holds only in-frame clones, not every one. The sample lists more than 80,000 clones; about 85% were seen once. Their specific antigens are unknown. This sample comprised unstimulated CD4+ T cells sorted from spleen or lymph node cells, obtained before transplant. The source of these receptors is a human donor who was the organ donor for an intestinal transplant. Both conserved end residues are part of each CDR3. Each record gives: D gene, V gene, J gene, clone size, CDR3 DNA, CDR3 protein. A D gene is named only where the DNA matches it firmly. A row's size may be missing; if present it is once, few, many or a size class.

NA	TRBV27	TRBJ2-6	NA	TGTGCCAGCAGTACTCAGGGGTCTGGGGCCAACGTCCTGACTTTC	CASSTQGSGANVLTF
NA	TRBV20-1	TRBJ1-4	NA	TGCAGTGCTAGCCAGACAGCTGGGGTGTTTTTT	CSASQTAGVFF
TRBD1	TRBV7-9	TRBJ1-2	once	TGTGCCAGCGCTGGAAGAGTGACAGGGGATGGCTACACCTTC	CASAGRVTGDGYTF
TRBD2	TRBV5-1	TRBJ2-7	NA	TGCGCCAGCAGCTTGGGGCGGGGGGAAGCCTACGAGCAGTACTTC	CASSLGRGEAYEQYF
TRBD2	TRBV7-3	TRBJ2-3	NA	TGTGCCAGCAGCTTAATAGCGGGATCCACAGATACGCAGTATTTT	CASSLIAGSTDTQYF
TRBD1	TRBV6-1	TRBJ2-2	NA	TGTGCCTCCAGGAGAGGGACAGACAACACCGGGGAGCTGTTTTTT	CASRRGTDNTGELFF
NA	TRBV9	TRBJ1-1	few	TGTGCCAGCAGGGGGGGGAACACTGAAGCTTTCTTT	CASRGGNTEAFF
NA	TRBV29-1	TRBJ1-1	NA	TGCAGCGCCACGAACGGGAGGAACACTGAAGCTTTCTTT	CSATNGRNTEAFF
NA	TRBV7-2	TRBJ2-7	NA	TGTGCCAGCAGCGCCGCAGGGTCCCCCCAATACGAGCAGTACTTC	CASSAAGSPQYEQYF
TRBD2	TRBV6-6	TRBJ2-7	NA	TGTGCCAGCAGTCCTAGCGGGGGTCCCTACGAGCAGTACTTC	CASSPSGGPYEQYF
TRBD2	TRBV27	TRBJ2-1	NA	TGTGCCAGCAGTTTATACGGACTAGCGGGGACCAATGAGCAGTTCTTC	CASSLYGLAGTNEQFF
TRBD2	TRBV11-2	TRBJ2-2	NA	TGTGCCAGCAGCTCCCGGGGGGGTTGGGGAGTTTCGGCCGGGGAGCTGTTTTTT	CASSSRGGWGVSAGELFF
NA	TRBV30	TRBJ1-6	NA	TGTGCCGGTATACAGGGAAATAATTCACCCCTCCACTTT	CAGIQGNNSPLHF
NA	TRBV7-2	TRBJ2-7	NA	TGTGCCAGCAGCTTTACAGGTTCCTCCTACGAGCAGTACTTC	CASSFTGSSYEQYF
NA	TRBV6-5	TRBJ2-1	NA	TGTGCCAGCGCACAGGGAGCTGAGCAGTTCTTC	CASAQGAEQFF
NA	TRBV7-9	TRBJ1-4	few	TGTGCCAGCAGTAGACAGAGAGATGAAAAACTGTTTTTT	CASSRQRDEKLFF
NA	TRBV5-1	TRBJ2-5	once	TGCGCCAGCAGCTTGGGAGGACTACTCCTCCAAGAGACCCAGTACTTC	CASSLGGLLLQETQYF
TRBD1	TRBV28	TRBJ1-4	NA	TGTGCCAGCAGAGGGGACAGGGGGCGGGAAAAACTGTTTTTT	CASRGDRGREKLFF
NA	TRBV7-9	TRBJ2-3	NA	TGTGCCAGCAGCTTCGCGACAGGCCCTGGCACAGATACGCAGTATTTT	CASSFATGPGTDTQYF
NA	TRBV5-4	TRBJ2-1	NA	TGTGCCAGCAGCTTGTCGTCCCGAGGCAATGAGCAGTTCTTC	CASSLSSRGNEQFF
NA	TRBV5-6	TRBJ2-7	NA	TGTGCCAGCAGCTTGGCGGAGTTCTACGAGCAGTACTTC	CASSLAEFYEQYF
NA	TRBV5-6	TRBJ2-7	NA	TGTGCCAGCAGCCACAAGTTGCGCGGGGCGCTTTACGAGCAGTACTTC	CASSHKLRGALYEQYF
NA	TRBV2	TRBJ2-3	NA	TGTGCCAGCAGTGAAGCCCCTAGCGATACGCAGTATTTT	CASSEAPSDTQYF
NA	TRBV9	TRBJ1-3	NA	TGTGCCAGCAGCCTGGCGGCTGGAAACACCATATATTTT	CASSLAAGNTIYF
TRBD2	TRBV6-5	TRBJ2-7	NA	TGTGCCAGCAGTATGACTAGCGGGGGGGACTACGAGCAGTACTTC	CASSMTSGGDYEQYF
TRBD1	TRBV4-2	TRBJ2-2	NA	TGTGCCAGCAGGGGGACAGCTCAGGCGAACACCGGGGAGCTGTTTTTT	CASRGTAQANTGELFF
TRBD1	TRBV7-9	TRBJ1-1	NA	TGTGCCAGCAGCTCGGGACAGGGGAACACTGAAGCTTTCTTT	CASSSGQGNTEAFF
NA	TRBV28	TRBJ1-1	NA	TGTGCCAGCAGACTCCGGAACACTGAAGCTTTCTTT	CASRLRNTEAFF
NA	TRBV11-2	TRBJ1-2	NA	TGTGCCAGCACCGCTCTTAGGCAGGGGTTTTTCTATGGCTACACCTTC	CASTALRQGFFYGYTF
TRBD2	TRBV9	TRBJ2-7	NA	TGTGCCAGCAGCCGGACTAGCGGGTCCTACGAGCAGTACTTC	CASSRTSGSYEQYF
NA	TRBV6-6	TRBJ1-1	NA	TGTGCCAGCAGTTTCCGGGGAGGAAAAGCTTTCTTT	CASSFRGGKAFF